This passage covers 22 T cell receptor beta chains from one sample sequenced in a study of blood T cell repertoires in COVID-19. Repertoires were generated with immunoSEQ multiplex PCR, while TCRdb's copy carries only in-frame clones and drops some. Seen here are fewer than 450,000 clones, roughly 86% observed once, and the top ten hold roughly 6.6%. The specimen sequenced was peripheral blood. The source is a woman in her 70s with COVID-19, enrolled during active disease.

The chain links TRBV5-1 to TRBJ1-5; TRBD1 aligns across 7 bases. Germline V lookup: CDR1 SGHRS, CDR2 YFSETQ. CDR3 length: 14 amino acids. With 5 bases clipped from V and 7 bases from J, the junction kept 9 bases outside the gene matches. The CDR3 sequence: CASSLEGQPQPQHF. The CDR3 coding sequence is TGCGCCAGCAGTCTGGAGGGACAGCCCCAGCCCCAGCATTTT.

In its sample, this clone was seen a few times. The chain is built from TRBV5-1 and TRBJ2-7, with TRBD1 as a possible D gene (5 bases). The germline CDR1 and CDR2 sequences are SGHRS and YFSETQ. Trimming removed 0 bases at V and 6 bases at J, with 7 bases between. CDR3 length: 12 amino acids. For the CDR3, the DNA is TGCGCCAGCAGCTTGGTCCAGGGCGAGCAGTACTTC. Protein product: CASSLVQGEQYF.

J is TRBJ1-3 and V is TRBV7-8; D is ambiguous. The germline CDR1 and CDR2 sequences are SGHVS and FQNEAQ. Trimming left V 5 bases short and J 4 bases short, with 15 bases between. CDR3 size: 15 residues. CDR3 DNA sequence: TGTGCCAGCAGCCGAGCGATTGGGAGGGGAAACACCATATATTTT. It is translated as CASSRAIGRGNTIYF. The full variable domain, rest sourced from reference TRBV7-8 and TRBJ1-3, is GAGVSQSPRYKVAKRGQDVALRCDPISGHVSLFWYQQALGQGPEFLTYFQNEAQLDKSGLPSDRFFAERPEGSVSTLKIQRTQQEDSAVYLCASSRAIGRGNTIYFGEGSWLTVV.

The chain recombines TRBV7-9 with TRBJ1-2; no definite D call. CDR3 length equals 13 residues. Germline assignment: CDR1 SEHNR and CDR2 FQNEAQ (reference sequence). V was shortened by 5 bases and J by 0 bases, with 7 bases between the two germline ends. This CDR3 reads CASSPFSNYGYTF. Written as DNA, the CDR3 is TGTGCCAGCAGCCCGTTCTCTAACTATGGCTACACCTTC.

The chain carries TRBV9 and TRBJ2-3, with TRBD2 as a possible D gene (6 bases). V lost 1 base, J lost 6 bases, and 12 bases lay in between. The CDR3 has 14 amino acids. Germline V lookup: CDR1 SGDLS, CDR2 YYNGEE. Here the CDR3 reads CASSVTRTSDTQYF. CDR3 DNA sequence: TGTGCCAGCAGCGTAACCCGAACTAGCGATACGCAGTATTTT. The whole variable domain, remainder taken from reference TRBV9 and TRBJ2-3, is DSGVTQTPKHLITATGQRVTLRCSPRSGDLSVYWYQQSLDQGLQFLIQYYNGEERAKGNILERFSAQQFPDLHSELNLSSLELGDSALYFCASSVTRTSDTQYFGPGTRLTVL.

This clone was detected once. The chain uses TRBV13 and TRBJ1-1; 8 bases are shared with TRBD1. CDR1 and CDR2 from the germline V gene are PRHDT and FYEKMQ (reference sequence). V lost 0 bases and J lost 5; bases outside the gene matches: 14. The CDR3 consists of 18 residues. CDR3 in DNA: TGTGCCAGCAGCTTAGGATTTATTCTACAAGACAGGGGAACTGAAGCTTTCTTT. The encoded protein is CASSLGFILQDRGTEAFF.

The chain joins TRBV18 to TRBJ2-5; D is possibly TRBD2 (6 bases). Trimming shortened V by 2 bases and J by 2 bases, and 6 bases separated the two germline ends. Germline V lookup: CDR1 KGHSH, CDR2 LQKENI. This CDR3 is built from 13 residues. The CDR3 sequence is CASSPGTQETQYF. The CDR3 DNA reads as TGTGCCAGCTCACCAGGGACTCAAGAGACCCAGTACTTC.

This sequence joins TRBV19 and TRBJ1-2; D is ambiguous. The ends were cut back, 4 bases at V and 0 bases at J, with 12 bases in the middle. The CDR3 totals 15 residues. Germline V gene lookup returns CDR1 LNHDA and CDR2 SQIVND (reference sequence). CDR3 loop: CASSKGPDSNYGYTF. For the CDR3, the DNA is TGTGCCAGTAGTAAGGGTCCGGACTCTAACTATGGCTACACCTTC.

CDR3 loop: CASSIPGNRNTIYF. The CDR3 nucleotides read TGTGCCAGTAGTATCCCAGGGAATAGGAACACCATATATTTT. This rearrangement joins TRBV19 to TRBJ1-3; D perhaps matches TRBD1 (5 bases). Germline assignment: CDR1 LNHDA and CDR2 SQIVND (reference sequence). CDR3 length: 14 amino acids. Trimming removed 3 bases from V and 7 bases from J, with 13 bases in between.

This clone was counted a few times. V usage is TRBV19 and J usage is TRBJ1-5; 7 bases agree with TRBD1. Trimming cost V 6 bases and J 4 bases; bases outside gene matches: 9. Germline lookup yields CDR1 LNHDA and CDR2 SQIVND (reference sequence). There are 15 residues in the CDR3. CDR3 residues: CASRKQGIANQPQHF. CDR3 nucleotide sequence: TGTGCCAGTAGAAAACAGGGGATCGCAAATCAGCCCCAGCATTTT. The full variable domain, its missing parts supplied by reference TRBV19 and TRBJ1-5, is DGGITQSPKYLFRKEGQNVTLSCEQNLNHDAMYWYRQDPGQGLRLIYYSQIVNDFQKGDIAEGYSVSREKKESFPLTVTSAQKNPTAFYLCASRKQGIANQPQHFGDGTRLSIL.

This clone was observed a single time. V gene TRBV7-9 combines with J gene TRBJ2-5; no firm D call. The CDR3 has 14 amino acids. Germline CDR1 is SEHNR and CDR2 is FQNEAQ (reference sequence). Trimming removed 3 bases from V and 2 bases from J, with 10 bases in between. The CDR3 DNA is TGTGCCAGCAGCTTCGCAGGTCTTCAAGAGACCCAGTACTTC. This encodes CASSFAGLQETQYF.

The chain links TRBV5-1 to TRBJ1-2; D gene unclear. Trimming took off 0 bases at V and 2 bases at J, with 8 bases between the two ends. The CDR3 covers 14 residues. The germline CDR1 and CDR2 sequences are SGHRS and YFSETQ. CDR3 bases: TGCGCCAGCAGCTTGGTCGGAGGGAACTATGGCTACACCTTC. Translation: CASSLVGGNYGYTF.

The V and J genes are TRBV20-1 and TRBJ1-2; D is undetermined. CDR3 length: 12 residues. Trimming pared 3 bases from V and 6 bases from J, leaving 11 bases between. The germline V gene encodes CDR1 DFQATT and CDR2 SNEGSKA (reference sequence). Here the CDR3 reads CSASEELDGYTF. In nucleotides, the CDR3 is TGCAGTGCTAGTGAGGAGTTGGATGGCTACACCTTC.

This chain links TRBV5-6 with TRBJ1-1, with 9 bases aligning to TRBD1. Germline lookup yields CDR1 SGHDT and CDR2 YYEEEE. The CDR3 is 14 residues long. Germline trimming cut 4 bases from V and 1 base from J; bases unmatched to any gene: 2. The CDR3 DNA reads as TGTGCCAGCAGCAAGGGACAGGGGAACACTGAAGCTTTCTTT. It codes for CASSKGQGNTEAFF.

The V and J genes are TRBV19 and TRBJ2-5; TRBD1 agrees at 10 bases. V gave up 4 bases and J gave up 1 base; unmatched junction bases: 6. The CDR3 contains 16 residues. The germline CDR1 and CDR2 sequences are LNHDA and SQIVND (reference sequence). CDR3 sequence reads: CASSKRRTGGQETQYF. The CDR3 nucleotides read TGTGCCAGTAGTAAGAGAAGGACAGGGGGCCAAGAGACCCAGTACTTC. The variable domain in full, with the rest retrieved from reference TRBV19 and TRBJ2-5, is DGGITQSPKYLFRKEGQNVTLSCEQNLNHDAMYWYRQDPGQGLRLIYYSQIVNDFQKGDIAEGYSVSREKKESFPLTVTSAQKNPTAFYLCASSKRRTGGQETQYFGPGTRLLVL.

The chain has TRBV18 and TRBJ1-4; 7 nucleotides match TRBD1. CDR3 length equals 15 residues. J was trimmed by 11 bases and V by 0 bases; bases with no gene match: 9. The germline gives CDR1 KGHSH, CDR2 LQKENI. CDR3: CASSPPTRQGLKLFF. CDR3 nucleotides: TGTGCCAGCTCACCACCGACAAGACAGGGTCTCAAACTGTTTTTT.

CDR3 coding DNA: TGTGCCTGGAGGGGACAGGGGTCTGGAAACACCATATATTTT. Its translation is CAWRGQGSGNTIYF. J is TRBJ1-3 and V is TRBV30; 10 nucleotides match TRBD1. From germline, CDR1 is GTSNPN and CDR2 SVGIG (reference sequence). This CDR3 has 14 amino acids. Trimming took 3 bases from V and 1 from J; bases not matched to a gene: 0.

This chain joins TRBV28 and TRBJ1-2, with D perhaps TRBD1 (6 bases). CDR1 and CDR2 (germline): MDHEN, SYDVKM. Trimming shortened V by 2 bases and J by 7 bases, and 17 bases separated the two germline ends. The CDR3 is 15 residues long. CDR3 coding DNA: TGTGCCAGCAGTTTAGACCCCGGGGGGCTGGCTGGCTACACCTTC. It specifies CASSLDPGGLAGYTF.

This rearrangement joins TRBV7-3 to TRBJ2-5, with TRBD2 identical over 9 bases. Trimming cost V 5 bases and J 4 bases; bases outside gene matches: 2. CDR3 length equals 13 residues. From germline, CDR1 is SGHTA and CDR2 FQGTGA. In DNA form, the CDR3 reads TGTGCCAGCAGCCGGACTAGCGTAGAGACCCAGTACTTC. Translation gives CASSRTSVETQYF. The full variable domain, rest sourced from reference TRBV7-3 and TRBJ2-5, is GAGVSQTPSNKVTEKGKYVELRCDPISGHTALYWYRQSLGQGPEFLIYFQGTGAADDSGLPNDRFFAVRPEGSVSTLKIQRTERGDSAVYLCASSRTSVETQYFGPGTRLLVL.

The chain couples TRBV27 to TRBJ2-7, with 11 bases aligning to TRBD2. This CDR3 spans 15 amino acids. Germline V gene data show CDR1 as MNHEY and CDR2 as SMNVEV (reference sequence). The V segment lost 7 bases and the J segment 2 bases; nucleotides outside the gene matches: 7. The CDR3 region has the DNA TGTGCCAGCAAATCCCCACTAGCGGGGGCCTACGAGCAGTACTTC. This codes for CASKSPLAGAYEQYF.

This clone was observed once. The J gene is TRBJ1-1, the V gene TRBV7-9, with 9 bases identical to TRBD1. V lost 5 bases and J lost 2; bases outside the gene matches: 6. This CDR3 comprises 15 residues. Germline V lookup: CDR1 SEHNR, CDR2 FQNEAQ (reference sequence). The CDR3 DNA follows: TGTGCCAGCAGCACACCGGGACAGGGAAACACTGAAGCTTTCTTT. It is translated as CASSTPGQGNTEAFF.

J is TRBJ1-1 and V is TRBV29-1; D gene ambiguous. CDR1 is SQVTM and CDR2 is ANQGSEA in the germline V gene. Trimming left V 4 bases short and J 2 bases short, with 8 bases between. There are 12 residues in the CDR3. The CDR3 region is CSVVDLNTEAFF. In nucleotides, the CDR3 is TGCAGCGTTGTAGACCTTAACACTGAAGCTTTCTTT.